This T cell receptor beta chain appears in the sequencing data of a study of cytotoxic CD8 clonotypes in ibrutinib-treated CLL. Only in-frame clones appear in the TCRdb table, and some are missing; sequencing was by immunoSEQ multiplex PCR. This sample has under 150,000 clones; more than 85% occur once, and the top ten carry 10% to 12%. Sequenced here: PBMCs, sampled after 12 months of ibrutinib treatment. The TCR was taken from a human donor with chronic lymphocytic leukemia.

The CDR3 nucleotides are TGCAGCGCCCGGGACTCTTACAATGAGCAGTTCTTC. Protein: CSARDSYNEQFF. The chain uses TRBV29-1 and TRBJ2-1; the D gene is possibly TRBD2 (6 bases). The V end lost 7 bases, the J end lost 4 bases, and 11 bases lay between the germline ends. Looked up from germline, CDR1 is SQVTM and CDR2 is ANQGSEA. This CDR3 is built from 12 residues.